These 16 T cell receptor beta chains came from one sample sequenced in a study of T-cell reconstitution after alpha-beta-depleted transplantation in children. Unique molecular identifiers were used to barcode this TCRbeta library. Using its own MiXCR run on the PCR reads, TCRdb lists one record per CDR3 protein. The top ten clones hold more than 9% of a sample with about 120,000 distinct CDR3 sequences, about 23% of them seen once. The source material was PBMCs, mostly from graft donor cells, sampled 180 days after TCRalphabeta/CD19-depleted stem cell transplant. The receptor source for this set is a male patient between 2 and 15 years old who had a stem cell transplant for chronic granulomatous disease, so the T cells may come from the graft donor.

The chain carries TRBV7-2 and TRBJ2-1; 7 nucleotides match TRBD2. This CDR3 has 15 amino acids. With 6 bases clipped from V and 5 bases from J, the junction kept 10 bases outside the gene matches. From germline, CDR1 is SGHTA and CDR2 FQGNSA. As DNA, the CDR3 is TGTGCCAGCAGGGATAAACTAGCGCCGAACAATGAGCAGTTCTTC. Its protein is CASRDKLAPNNEQFF.

DNA for the CDR3: TGTGCCAGCCTACAGGGGGCAACAGATACGCAGTATTTT. As protein: CASLQGATDTQYF. The chain links TRBV28 to TRBJ2-3, with 9 positions matching TRBD1. The CDR3 contains 13 residues. After removal of 8 bases from V and 3 bases from J, the junction contained 3 bases not matched to a gene. Germline CDR1 MDHEN, CDR2 SYDVKM.

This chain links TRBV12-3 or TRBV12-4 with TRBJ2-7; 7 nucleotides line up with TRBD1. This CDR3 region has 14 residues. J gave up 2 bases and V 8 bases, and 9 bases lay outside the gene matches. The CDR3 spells CASGAGTATYEQYF. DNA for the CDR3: TGTGCCAGCGGAGCCGGGACAGCAACCTACGAGCAGTACTTC.

In DNA, the CDR3 is TGCGCCAGCAGCCAAGACGCGGGACAGGGCACAGATACGCAGTATTTT. Translating gives CASSQDAGQGTDTQYF. The V and J genes are TRBV4-3 and TRBJ2-3; 8 nucleotides line up with TRBD1. The trim removed 0 bases at V and 1 base at J, leaving 3 bases unmatched. This CDR3 contains 16 residues. Germline V CDR1 and CDR2: LGHNA, YSLEER.

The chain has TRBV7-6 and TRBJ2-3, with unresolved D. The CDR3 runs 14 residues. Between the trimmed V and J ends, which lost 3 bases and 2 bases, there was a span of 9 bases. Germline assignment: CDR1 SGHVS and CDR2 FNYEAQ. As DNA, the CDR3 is TGTGCCAGCAGCTTCTGGGGTTTCACAGATACGCAGTATTTT. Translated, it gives CASSFWGFTDTQYF.

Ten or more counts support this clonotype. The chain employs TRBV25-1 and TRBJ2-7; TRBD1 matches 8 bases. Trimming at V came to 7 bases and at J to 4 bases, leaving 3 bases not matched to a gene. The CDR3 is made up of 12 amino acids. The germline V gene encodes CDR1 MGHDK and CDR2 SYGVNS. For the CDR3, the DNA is TGTGCCAGCACACAGGGGGTATACGAGCAGTACTTC. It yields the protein CASTQGVYEQYF.

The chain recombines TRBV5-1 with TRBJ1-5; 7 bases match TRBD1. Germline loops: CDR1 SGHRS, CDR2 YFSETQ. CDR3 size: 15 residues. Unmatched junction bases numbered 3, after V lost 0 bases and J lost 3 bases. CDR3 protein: CASSLGDRNNQPQHF. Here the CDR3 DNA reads TGCGCCAGCAGCTTGGGGGACAGAAACAATCAGCCCCAGCATTTT.

The CDR3 DNA reads as TGTGCCAGCAGCTTGGACAGGATGAACACTGAAGCTTTCTTT. It yields the protein CASSLDRMNTEAFF. The V gene is TRBV5-4, the J gene TRBJ1-1; weak D call: TRBD1 (5 bases). The length of the CDR3 is 14 residues. Germline V CDR1 and CDR2: SGHNT, YYREEE (reference sequence). Deletions cut 0 bases from V and 0 bases from J, with 6 bases between.

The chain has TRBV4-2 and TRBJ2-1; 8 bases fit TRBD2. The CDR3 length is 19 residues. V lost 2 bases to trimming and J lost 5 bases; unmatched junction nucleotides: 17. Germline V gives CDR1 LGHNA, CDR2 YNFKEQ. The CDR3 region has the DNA TGTGCCAGCAGCCAACCACCAAATTGGGTAGCGGGGAATCACAATGAGCAGTTCTTC. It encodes CASSQPPNWVAGNHNEQFF.

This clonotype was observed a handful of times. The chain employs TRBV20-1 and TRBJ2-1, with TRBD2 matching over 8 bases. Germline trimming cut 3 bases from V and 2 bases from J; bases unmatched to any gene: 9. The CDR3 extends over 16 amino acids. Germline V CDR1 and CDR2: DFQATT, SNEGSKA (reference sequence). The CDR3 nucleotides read TGCAGTGCTAGTGAACTCGGGAGGGCCCCCTACAATGAGCAGTTCTTC. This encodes CSASELGRAPYNEQFF.

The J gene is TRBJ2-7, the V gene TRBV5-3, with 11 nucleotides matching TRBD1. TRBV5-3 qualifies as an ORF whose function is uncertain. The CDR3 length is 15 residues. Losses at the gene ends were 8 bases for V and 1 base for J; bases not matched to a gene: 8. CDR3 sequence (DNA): TGTGCCAGGAGCCTCGGACAGGGGGCTTCCTACGAGCAGTACTTC. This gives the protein CARSLGQGASYEQYF.

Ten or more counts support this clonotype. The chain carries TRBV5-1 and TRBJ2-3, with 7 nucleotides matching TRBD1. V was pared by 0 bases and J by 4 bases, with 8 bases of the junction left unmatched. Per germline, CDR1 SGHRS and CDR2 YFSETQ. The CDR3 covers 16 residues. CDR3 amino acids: CASSLADFRGSDTQYF. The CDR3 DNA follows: TGCGCCAGCAGCTTGGCCGATTTCAGGGGGTCAGATACGCAGTATTTT.

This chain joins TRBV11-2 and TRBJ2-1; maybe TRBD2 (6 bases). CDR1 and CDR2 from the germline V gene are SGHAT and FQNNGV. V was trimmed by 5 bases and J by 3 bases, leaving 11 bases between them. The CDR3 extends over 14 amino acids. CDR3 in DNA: TGTGCCAGCAGCCCCGGGACTTACTACAATGAGCAGTTCTTC. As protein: CASSPGTYYNEQFF.

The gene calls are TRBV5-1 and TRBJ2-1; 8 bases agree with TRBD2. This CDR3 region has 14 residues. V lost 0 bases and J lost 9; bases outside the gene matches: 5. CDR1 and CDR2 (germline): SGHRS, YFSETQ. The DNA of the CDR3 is TGCGCCAGCAGCTTGGTCCGCGCGGGAGGTGAGCAGTTCTTC. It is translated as CASSLVRAGGEQFF.

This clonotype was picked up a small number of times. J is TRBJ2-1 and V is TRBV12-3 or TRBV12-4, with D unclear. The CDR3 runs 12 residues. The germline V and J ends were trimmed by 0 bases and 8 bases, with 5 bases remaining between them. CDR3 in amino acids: CASSLALYEQFF. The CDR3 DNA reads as TGTGCCAGCAGTTTAGCTCTGTATGAGCAGTTCTTC.

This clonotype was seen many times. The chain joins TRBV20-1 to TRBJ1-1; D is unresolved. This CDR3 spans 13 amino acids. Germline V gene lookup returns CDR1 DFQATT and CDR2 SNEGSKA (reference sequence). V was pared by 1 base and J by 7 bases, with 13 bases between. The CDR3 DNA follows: TGCAGTGCTAGAGCCCCAGGAGGGAGTGAAGCTTTCTTT. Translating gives CSARAPGGSEAFF.